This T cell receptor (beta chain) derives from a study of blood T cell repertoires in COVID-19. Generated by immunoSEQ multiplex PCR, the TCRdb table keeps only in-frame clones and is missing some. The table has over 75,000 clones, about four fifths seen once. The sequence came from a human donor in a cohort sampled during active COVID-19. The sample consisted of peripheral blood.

CDR3 amino acids: CASSQPGLTLSGANVLTF. CDR3 bases: TGCGCCAGCAGCCAGCCGGGACTGACTCTCTCTGGGGCCAACGTCCTGACTTTC. V usage is TRBV4-1 and J usage is TRBJ2-6; D might be TRBD2 (6 bases). The CDR3 totals 18 residues. V was trimmed by 3 bases and J by 0 bases, leaving 15 bases between them. Germline values: CDR1 MGHRA, CDR2 YSYEKL.